Listed below are T cell receptor beta chains from one sample, sequenced in a study of CD8+ T cells in alopecia areata. The table came from immunoSEQ multiplex PCR; TCRdb's copy has only in-frame clones and leaves some out. This table has around 100,000 clones, 70% to 85% appearing once. Sequencing was performed on CD8+ T cells sorted from blood, taken at approximately week 45, from a patient treated with tofacitinib. The receptors originated from a human donor with alopecia areata. The CDR3 runs from the conserved cysteine through the conserved F or W. Each record gives: D gene, V gene, clone size, J gene, CDR3 protein, CDR3 DNA. D genes are given only for firm matches. Size tells how often a clone was seen (once, few, many) or the class of an expanded clone, and some rows leave it out.

.	TRBV6-5	.	TRBJ1-6	CASGPPVGLTLHF	TGTGCCAGCGGCCCCCCGGTCGGGCTAACCCTCCACTTT
.	TRBV19	few	TRBJ2-1	CASSSLGNEQFF	TGTGCCAGTAGTTCCTTGGGCAATGAGCAGTTCTTC
TRBD1	TRBV30	.	TRBJ2-3	CAWSSPGQSTDTQYF	TGTGCCTGGAGTTCGCCGGGACAGAGCACAGATACGCAGTATTTT
.	TRBV29-1	.	TRBJ1-2	CSVAEDGFYGYTF	TGCAGCGTTGCTGAAGACGGCTTCTATGGCTACACCTTC
TRBD2	TRBV27	.	TRBJ2-1	CASRQIGGGFSYNEQFF	TGTGCCAGCAGACAAATCGGGGGGGGATTCTCCTACAATGAGCAGTTCTTC
.	TRBV30	.	TRBJ1-4	CALKPDEKLFF	TGTGCCTTGAAGCCGGATGAAAAACTGTTTTTT
.	TRBV25-1	.	TRBJ1-4	CASSEGEKLFF	TGTGCCAGCTCTGAGGGGGAAAAACTGTTTTTT
.	TRBV29-1	.	TRBJ1-1	CSVKELGINTEAFF	TGCAGCGTGAAAGAGCTTGGGATCAACACTGAAGCTTTCTTT
.	TRBV11-2	.	TRBJ1-6	CASRKKGGVDSPLHF	TGTGCCAGCAGGAAGAAGGGGGGTGTAGATTCACCCCTCCACTTT
.	TRBV23-1	.	TRBJ1-2	CASSHPDRTYGYTF	TGCGCCAGCAGTCACCCCGACAGGACCTATGGCTACACCTTC
.	TRBV6-5	once	TRBJ1-2	CASKLTPGTGRGYTF	TGTGCCAGCAAACTTACCCCCGGGACGGGACGTGGCTACACCTTC
.	TRBV5-1	.	TRBJ2-7	CASSLDPRDTYEQYF	TGCGCCAGCAGCTTGGACCCGCGGGACACCTACGAGCAGTACTTC
.	TRBV7-9	.	TRBJ2-7	CASSLDSFEYEQYF	TGTGCCAGCAGCCTCGACAGCTTCGAGTACGAGCAGTACTTC
TRBD1	TRBV30	.	TRBJ2-2	CARGQGNTGELFF	TGTGCCCGGGGACAGGGAAACACCGGGGAGCTGTTTTTT
.	TRBV2	.	TRBJ2-3	CASSGSGRSTDTQYF	TGTGCCAGCAGTGGGTCGGGGAGAAGCACAGATACGCAGTATTTT
TRBD1	TRBV19	once	TRBJ1-1	CASSPGTGMDTEAFF	TGTGCCAGTAGTCCGGGGACAGGGATGGACACTGAAGCTTTCTTT
.	TRBV6-5	.	TRBJ2-5	CASSYSGAETQYF	TGTGCCAGCAGTTACTCAGGAGCAGAGACCCAGTACTTC
.	TRBV21-1	.	TRBJ2-1	CASSKGPIRCGYNEQFF	TGTGCCAGCAGCAAAGGGCCGATTAGATGCGGGTACAATGAGCAGTTCTTC
TRBD1	TRBV4-3	.	TRBJ2-7	CASSPGTGNTYEQYF	TGCGCCAGCAGCCCTGGGACAGGGAACACCTACGAGCAGTACTTC
.	TRBV7-8	.	TRBJ2-1	CASSYLIVTSSSYNEQFF	TGTGCCAGCAGCTACTTGATTGTTACGTCGAGCTCCTACAATGAGCAGTTCTTC